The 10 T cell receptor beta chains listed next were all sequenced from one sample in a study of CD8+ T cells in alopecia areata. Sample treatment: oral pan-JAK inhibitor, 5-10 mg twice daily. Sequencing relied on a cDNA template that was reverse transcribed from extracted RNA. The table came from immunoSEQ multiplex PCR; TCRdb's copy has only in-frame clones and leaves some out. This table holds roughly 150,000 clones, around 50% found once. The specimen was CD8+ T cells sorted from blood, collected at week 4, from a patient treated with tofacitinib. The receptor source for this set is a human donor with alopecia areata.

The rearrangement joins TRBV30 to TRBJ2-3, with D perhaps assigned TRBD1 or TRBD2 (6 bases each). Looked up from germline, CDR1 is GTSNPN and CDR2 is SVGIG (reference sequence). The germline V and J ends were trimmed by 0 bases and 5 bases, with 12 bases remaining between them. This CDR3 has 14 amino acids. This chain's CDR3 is CAWSVTGAGDTQYF. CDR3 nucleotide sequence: TGTGCCTGGAGTGTAACGGGGGCGGGAGATACGCAGTATTTT.

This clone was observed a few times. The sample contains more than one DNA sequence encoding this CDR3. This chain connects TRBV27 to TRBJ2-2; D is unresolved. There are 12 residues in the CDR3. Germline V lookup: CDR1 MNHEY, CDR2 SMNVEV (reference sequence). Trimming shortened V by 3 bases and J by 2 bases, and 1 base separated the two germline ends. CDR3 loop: CASSFNTGELFF. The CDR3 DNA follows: TGTGCCAGCAGTTTTAACACCGGGGAGCTGTTTTTT.

The CDR3 DNA follows: TGTGCCAGCAGTGAATTGGGGACAGGCTCAGAGACCCAGTACTTC. Protein: CASSELGTGSETQYF. The rearrangement joins TRBV2 to TRBJ2-5; 8 bases align to TRBD1. The V gene end was trimmed by 2 bases and the J gene end by 4 bases; junction bases not matched to a gene: 6. Germline V CDR1 and CDR2: SNHLY, FYNNEI. The CDR3 length is 15 residues.

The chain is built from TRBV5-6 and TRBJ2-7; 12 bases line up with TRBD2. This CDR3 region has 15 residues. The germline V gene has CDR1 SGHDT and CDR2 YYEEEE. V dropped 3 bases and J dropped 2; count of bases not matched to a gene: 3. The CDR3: CASSSLAGGPYEQYF. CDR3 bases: TGTGCCAGCAGCTCTCTAGCGGGGGGGCCCTACGAGCAGTACTTC.

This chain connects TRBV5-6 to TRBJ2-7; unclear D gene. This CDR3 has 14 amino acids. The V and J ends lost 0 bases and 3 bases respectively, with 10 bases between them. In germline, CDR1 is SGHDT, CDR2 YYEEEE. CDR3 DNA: TGTGCCAGCAGCTTGGGGGTAGCAGGCTACGAGCAGTACTTC. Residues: CASSLGVAGYEQYF.

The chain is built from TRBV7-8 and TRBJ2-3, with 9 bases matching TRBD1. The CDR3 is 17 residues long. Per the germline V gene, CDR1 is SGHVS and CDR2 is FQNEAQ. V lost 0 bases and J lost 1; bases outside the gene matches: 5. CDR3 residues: CASSLAGQGWGTDTQYF. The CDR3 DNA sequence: TGTGCCAGCAGCTTAGCGGGACAGGGTTGGGGCACAGATACGCAGTATTTT.

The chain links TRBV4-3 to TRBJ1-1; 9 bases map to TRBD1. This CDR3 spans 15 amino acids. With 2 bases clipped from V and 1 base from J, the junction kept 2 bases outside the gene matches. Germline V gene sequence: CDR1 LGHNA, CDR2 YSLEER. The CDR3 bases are TGCGCCAGCAGCCAAAGGACAGGGGCGAACACTGAAGCTTTCTTT. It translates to CASSQRTGANTEAFF.

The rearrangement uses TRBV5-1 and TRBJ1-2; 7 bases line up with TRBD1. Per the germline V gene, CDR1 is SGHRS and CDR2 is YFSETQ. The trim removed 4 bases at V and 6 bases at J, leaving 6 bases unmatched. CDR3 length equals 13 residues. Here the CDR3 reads CASSARQGDGYTF. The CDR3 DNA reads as TGCGCCAGCAGCGCCCGACAGGGAGATGGCTACACCTTC. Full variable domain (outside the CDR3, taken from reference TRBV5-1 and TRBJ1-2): KAGVTQTPRYLIKTRGQQVTLSCSPISGHRSVSWYQQTPGQGLQFLFEYFSETQRNKGNFPGRFSGRQFSNSRSEMNVSTLELGDSALYLCASSARQGDGYTFGSGTRLTVV.

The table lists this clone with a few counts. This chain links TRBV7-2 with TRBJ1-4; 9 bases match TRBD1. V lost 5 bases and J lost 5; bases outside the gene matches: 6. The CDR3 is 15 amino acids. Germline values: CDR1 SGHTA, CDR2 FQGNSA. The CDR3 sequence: CASSPNRGRNEKLFF. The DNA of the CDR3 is TGTGCCAGCAGCCCCAACAGGGGGCGAAATGAAAAACTGTTTTTT.

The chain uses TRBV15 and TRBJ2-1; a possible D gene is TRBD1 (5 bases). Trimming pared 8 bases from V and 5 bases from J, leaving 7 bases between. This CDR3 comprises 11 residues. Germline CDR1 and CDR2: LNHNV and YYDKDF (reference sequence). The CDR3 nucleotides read TGTGCCACCCTGACAGACAATGAGCAGTTCTTC. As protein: CATLTDNEQFF.